Sequencing of this TCR beta chain was carried out in a study of blood T cell repertoires in COVID-19. Study in general: The origin of the acute and convalescent COVID-19 samples was the United States, Italy and Spain.

Under the authors' procedure: Researchers report that nucleated cell counts were estimated from reference gene primer amplification. Measured with immunoSEQ multiplex PCR; TCRdb has only the in-frame clones, and not every one. V and J calls and clone size come straight from that table; D and trimming were deduced from the DNA. In the table there are more than 140,000 clones, approximately 80% of which are singletons. Germline V gene data show CDR1 as SGHRS and CDR2 as YFSETQ. The CDR3 runs to 15 residues. Trimming removed 2 bases from V and 6 bases from J; junction bases left unmatched: 10. The chain links TRBV5-1 to TRBJ1-1, with TRBD1 identical over 7 bases. This clonotype was sampled from a woman between 45 and 60 years old in a cohort sampled during active or convalescent COVID-19. Sequencing used peripheral blood. The DNA for the CDR3 is TGCGCCAGCAGCTTAACCCGACAGGGTATCTCTGAAGCTTTCTTT. Its protein is CASSLTRQGISEAFF.